This T cell receptor (beta chain) was identified during a study of naive and memory T cell subsets. Study-level results: Over 90% of naive TCR sequences appeared only once, unlike memory subsets. Each distinct alpha or beta sequence counts as one clonotype.

Two oligonucleotides, mixed equimolar, formed the beta constant-region primer covering TRBC1 and TRBC2. Ligated cDNA was amplified by four rounds of PCR with nested alpha and beta constant-region primers and SP2. One entry per CDR3 protein, called by TCRdb with MiXCR from the UMI-ligation and nested PCR reads. Among tens of thousands of distinct CDR3 sequences listed, about 18% were seen once. Separate alpha and beta amplification began at the second PCR step. Four subsets defined by CD45RA and CD27 were sorted after CD3, CD4, CD8 and live/dead staining. A word on this clonotype: The antigen is not known.

CDR1 and CDR2 (germline): GTSNPN, SVGIG (reference sequence). The CDR3 has 13 residues. V dropped 5 bases and J dropped 2 bases, with 12 bases sitting between them. This rearrangement joins TRBV30 to TRBJ2-5; D may be TRBD1 (5 bases). This TCR came from a human donor in good health. Source material: effector memory CD4+ T cells from blood. Noted subset: effector memory, CD45RA- CD27-. CDR3 sequence: CAWAPRAQETQYF. CDR3 nucleotides: TGTGCCTGGGCCCCCAGGGCGCAAGAGACCCAGTACTTC.